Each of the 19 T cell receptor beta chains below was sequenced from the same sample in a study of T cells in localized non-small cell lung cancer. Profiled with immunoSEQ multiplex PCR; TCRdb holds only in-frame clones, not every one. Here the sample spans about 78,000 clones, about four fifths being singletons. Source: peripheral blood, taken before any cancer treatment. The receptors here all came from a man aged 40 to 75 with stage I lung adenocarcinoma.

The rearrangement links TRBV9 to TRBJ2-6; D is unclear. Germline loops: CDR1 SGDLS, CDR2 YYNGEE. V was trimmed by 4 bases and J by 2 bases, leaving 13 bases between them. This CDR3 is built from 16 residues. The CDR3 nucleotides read TGTGCCAGCAGCCCAACCAATTCGGCTGGGGCCAACGTCCTGACTTTC. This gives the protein CASSPTNSAGANVLTF. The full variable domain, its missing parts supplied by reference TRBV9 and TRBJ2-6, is DSGVTQTPKHLITATGQRVTLRCSPRSGDLSVYWYQQSLDQGLQFLIQYYNGEERAKGNILERFSAQQFPDLHSELNLSSLELGDSALYFCASSPTNSAGANVLTFGAGSRLTVL.

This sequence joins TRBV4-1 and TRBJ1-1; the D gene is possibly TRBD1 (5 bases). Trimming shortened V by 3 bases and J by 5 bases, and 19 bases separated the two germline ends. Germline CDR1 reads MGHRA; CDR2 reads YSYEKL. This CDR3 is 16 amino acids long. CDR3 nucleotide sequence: TGCGCCAGCAGCCACCCTGGGGGTTCATTGGGGACTGAAGCTTTCTTT. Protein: CASSHPGGSLGTEAFF.

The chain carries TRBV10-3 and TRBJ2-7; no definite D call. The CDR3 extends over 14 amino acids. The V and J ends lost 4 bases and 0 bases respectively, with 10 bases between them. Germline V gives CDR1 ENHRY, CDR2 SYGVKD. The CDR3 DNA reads TGTGCCATCAGTGCGGATTTGAGCTCCTACGAGCAGTACTTC. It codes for CAISADLSSYEQYF.

The CDR3 nucleotides read TGTGCCTGGAGGCTGTACCGCGTCTCTGGAAACACCATATATTTT. Protein: CAWRLYRVSGNTIYF. The rearrangement joins TRBV30 to TRBJ1-3; D ambiguous. The CDR3 totals 15 residues. In germline, CDR1 is GTSNPN, CDR2 SVGIG (reference sequence). V dropped 3 bases and J dropped 0 bases, with 12 bases sitting between them.

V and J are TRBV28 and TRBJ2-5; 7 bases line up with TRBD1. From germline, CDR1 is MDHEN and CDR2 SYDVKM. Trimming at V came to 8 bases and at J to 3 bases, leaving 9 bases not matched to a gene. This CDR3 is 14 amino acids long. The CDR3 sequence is CASPQGEGKETQYF. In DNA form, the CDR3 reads TGTGCCAGCCCCCAGGGGGAAGGGAAAGAGACCCAGTACTTC.

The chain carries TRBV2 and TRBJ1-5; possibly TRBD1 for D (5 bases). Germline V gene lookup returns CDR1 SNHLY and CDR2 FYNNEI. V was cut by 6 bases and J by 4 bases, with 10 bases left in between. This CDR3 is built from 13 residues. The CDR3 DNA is TGTGCCAGCAGAATACAGGTAAATCAGCCCCAGCATTTT. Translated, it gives CASRIQVNQPQHF.

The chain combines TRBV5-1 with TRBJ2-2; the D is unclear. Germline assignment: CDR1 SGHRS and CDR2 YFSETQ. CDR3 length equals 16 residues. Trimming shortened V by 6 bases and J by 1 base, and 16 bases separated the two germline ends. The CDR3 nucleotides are TGCGCCAGCACCCCGATAGGACGGGTGAACACCGGGGAGCTGTTTTTT. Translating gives CASTPIGRVNTGELFF.

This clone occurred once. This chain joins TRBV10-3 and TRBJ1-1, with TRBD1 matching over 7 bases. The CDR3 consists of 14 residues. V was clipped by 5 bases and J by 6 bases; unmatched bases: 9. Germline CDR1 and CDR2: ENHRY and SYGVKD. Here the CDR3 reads CAISFVGGRAEAFF. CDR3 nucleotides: TGTGCCATCAGTTTTGTAGGGGGCCGGGCTGAAGCTTTCTTT.

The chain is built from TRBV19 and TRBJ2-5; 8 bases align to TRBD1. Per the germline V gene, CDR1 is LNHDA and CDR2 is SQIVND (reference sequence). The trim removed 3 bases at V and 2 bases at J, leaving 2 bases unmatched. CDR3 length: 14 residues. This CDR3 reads CASSIQGAQETQYF. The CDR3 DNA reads TGTGCCAGTAGTATTCAGGGGGCGCAAGAGACCCAGTACTTC.

This CDR3 is CASRRRLDSTEAFF. DNA of the CDR3: TGTGCCAGCAGACGTCGTTTGGACAGCACTGAAGCTTTCTTT. The chain recombines TRBV11-1 with TRBJ1-1, with TRBD1 as a possible D gene (6 bases). Germline V gene data show CDR1 as SGHAT and CDR2 as FQDESV (reference sequence). V was clipped by 6 bases and J by 4 bases, with 15 bases between them. The CDR3 has 14 amino acids. Combining the CDR3 with reference TRBV11-1 and TRBJ1-1 gives the whole variable domain EAEVAQSPRYKITEKSQAVAFWCDPISGHATLYWYRQILGQGPELLVQFQDESVVDDSQLPKDRFSAERLKGVDSTLKIQPAELGDSAMYLCASRRRLDSTEAFFGQGTRLTVV.

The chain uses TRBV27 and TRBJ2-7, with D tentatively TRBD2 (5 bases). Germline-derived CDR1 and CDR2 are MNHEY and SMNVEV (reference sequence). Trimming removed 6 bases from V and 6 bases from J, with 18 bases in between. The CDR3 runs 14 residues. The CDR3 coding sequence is TGTGCCAGCAGCACTTACTCGAGGGAGTCCGAGCAGTACTTC. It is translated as CASSTYSRESEQYF.

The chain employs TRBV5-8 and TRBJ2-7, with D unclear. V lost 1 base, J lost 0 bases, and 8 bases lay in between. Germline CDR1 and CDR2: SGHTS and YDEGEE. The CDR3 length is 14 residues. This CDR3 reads CASSLLLGSYEQYF. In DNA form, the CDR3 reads TGTGCCAGCAGCTTGTTACTCGGCTCCTACGAGCAGTACTTC.

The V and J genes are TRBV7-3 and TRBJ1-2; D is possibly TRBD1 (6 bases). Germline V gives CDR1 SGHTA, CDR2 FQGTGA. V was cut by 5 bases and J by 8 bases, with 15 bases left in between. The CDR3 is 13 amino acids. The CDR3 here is CASSLQGRLGYTF. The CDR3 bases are TGTGCCAGCAGCCTCCAGGGGAGACTGGGCTACACCTTC. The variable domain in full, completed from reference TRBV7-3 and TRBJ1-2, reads GAGVSQTPSNKVTEKGKYVELRCDPISGHTALYWYRQSLGQGPEFLIYFQGTGAADDSGLPNDRFFAVRPEGSVSTLKIQRTERGDSAVYLCASSLQGRLGYTFGSGTRLTVV.

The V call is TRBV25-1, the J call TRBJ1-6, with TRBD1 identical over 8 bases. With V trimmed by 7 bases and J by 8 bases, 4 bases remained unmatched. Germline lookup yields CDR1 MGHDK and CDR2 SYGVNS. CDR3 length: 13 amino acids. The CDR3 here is CASKDREDSPLHF. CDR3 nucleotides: TGTGCCAGCAAGGACAGGGAAGATTCACCCCTCCACTTT.

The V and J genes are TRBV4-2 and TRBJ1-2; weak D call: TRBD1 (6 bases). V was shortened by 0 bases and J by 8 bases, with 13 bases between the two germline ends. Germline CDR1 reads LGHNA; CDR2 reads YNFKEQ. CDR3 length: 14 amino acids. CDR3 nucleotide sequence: TGTGCCAGCAGCCAAGAAGGGCGGGGGCAGGGCTACACCTTC. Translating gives CASSQEGRGQGYTF.

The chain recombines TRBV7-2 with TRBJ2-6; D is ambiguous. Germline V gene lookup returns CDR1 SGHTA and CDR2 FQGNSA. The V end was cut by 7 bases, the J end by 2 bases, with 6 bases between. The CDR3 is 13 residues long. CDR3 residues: CASTYPGANVLTF. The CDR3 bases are TGTGCCAGCACCTACCCTGGGGCCAACGTCCTGACTTTC.

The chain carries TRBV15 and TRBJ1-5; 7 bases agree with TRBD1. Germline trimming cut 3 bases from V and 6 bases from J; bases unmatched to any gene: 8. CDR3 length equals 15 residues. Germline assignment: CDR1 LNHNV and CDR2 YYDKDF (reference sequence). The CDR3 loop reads CATSSGGGGGQPQHF. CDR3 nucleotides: TGTGCCACCAGCAGTGGCGGAGGGGGCGGTCAGCCCCAGCATTTT.

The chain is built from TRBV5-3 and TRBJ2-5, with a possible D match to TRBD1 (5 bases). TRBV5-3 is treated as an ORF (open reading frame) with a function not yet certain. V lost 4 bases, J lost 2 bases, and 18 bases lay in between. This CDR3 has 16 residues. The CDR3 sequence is CARSPMEGDLQETQYF. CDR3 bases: TGTGCCAGAAGCCCCATGGAAGGGGATCTTCAAGAGACCCAGTACTTC.

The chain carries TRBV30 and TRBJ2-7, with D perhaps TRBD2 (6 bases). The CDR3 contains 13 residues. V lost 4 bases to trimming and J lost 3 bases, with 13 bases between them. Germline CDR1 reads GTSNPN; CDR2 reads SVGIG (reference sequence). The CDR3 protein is CAWIGAGHYEQYF. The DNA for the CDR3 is TGTGCCTGGATTGGAGCGGGTCACTACGAGCAGTACTTC.